This T cell receptor (beta chain) was recorded in a study of spatial heterogeneity in lung cancer. About the research overall: Roughly two years after resection was the median timing of the follow-up PBMC samples, which were sequenced when available.

TCRdb independently ran MiXCR on the 5' RACE reads; one entry per CDR3 protein. This table holds about 120,000 distinct CDR3 sequences, approximately 12% found once. The CDR3 length is 14 residues. Germline CDR1 is MNHEY and CDR2 is SVGAGI. V was clipped by 5 bases and J by 2 bases; unmatched bases: 6. Noted time point: blood at routine non-recurrence follow-up after resection. Whole RNA from tumor, nontumor lung or frozen PBMC was sequenced unsorted. This clonotype was detected only a few times. This sequence originates from a male donor with early-stage non-small cell lung cancer. The V call is TRBV6-5, the J call TRBJ2-7, with TRBD1 matching over 7 bases. The material was PBMCs, obtained at follow-up. Written as DNA, the CDR3 is TGTGCCAGCAGTCCGAGGACAGGAACCTACGAGCAGTACTTC. This encodes CASSPRTGTYEQYF.